The text below deals with one TCR beta chain. Sequenced by immunoSEQ multiplex PCR; TCRdb stores in-frame clones only, minus some. The sample contains about 71,000 clones, just under 90% of which appear only once. This entry comes from a study of control samples from healthy donors and cancer patients. The sample consisted of PBMCs. The TCR was taken from a man in his 60s with lung cancer.

In DNA form, the CDR3 reads TGTGCCAGCAGCCGGGACCTCCGGGCACCCCTCCACTTT. It codes for CASSRDLRAPLHF. The chain recombines TRBV6-5 with TRBJ1-6, with D possibly matching TRBD1 (5 bases). The V end was cut by 6 bases, the J end by 11 bases, with 14 bases between. The CDR3 is made up of 13 amino acids. Germline V CDR1 and CDR2: MNHEY, SVGAGI.